The 22 T cell receptor beta chains below were found in one sample sequenced in a study of blood T cell repertoires in COVID-19. Some clones are missing from TCRdb's copy, which holds only in-frame ones; the method was immunoSEQ multiplex PCR. Of 100,000 or so clones in the sample, more than 90% were seen once. Sequencing was carried out using peripheral blood. The source is a man aged 70-80 years with acute or convalescent COVID-19.

This chain uses TRBV13 with TRBJ1-5; D uncertain. This CDR3 contains 13 residues. The V gene lost 0 bases and the J gene lost 5 bases, with 5 bases spanning the gap. Germline V gene sequence: CDR1 PRHDT, CDR2 FYEKMQ (reference sequence). As DNA, the CDR3 is TGTGCCAGCAGCTTAGGTGAGCATCAGCCCCAGCATTTT. As protein: CASSLGEHQPQHF.

The CDR3 DNA is TGTGCCAGCAGCTTCGGGGTTAGCACAGATACGCAGTATTTT. Translated, it gives CASSFGVSTDTQYF. The chain couples TRBV5-5 to TRBJ2-3; perhaps TRBD2 as D (5 bases). V was trimmed by 2 bases and J by 0 bases, leaving 7 bases between them. CDR1 and CDR2 from the germline V gene are SGHKS and YYEKEE (reference sequence). The CDR3 sequence is 14 residues long.

The V and J genes are TRBV3-1 (or the pseudogene TRBV3-2) and TRBJ2-7, with TRBD1 as a possible D gene (6 bases). Germline V CDR1 and CDR2: LGHDT, YNNKEL (reference sequence). V lost 0 bases and J 6 bases, leaving 12 bases between the germline ends. The CDR3 consists of 14 residues. The CDR3 coding sequence is TGTGCCAGCAGCCAAGATGATATCAGGGGCGAGCAGTACTTC. Amino acids: CASSQDDIRGEQYF.

The chain is built from TRBV15 and TRBJ1-2, with D unclear. This CDR3 has 13 residues. CDR1 and CDR2 from the germline V gene are LNHNV and YYDKDF (reference sequence). Between the trimmed V and J ends, which lost 3 bases and 7 bases, there was a span of 12 bases. CDR3 DNA sequence: TGTGCCACCAGCAGGTATATTGCAGGTGGCTACACCTTC. Its translation is CATSRYIAGGYTF.

The chain combines TRBV18 with TRBJ2-5; 8 bases fit TRBD1. The CDR3 extends over 15 amino acids. The trim removed 3 bases at V and 5 bases at J, leaving 8 bases unmatched. Looked up from germline, CDR1 is KGHSH and CDR2 is LQKENI. In DNA form, the CDR3 reads TGTGCCAGCTCACCCTCCCAGGGGGCTGCGGAGACCCAGTACTTC. Amino acid sequence: CASSPSQGAAETQYF.

The chain combines TRBV18 with TRBJ2-6; 8 nucleotides agree with TRBD2. CDR1 is KGHSH and CDR2 is LQKENI in the germline V gene. V gave up 2 bases and J gave up 2 bases; unmatched junction bases: 8. The CDR3 spans 18 residues. CDR3 nucleotides: TGTGCCAGCTCACCATCCTCCCGGGGGGGAACTGGGGCCAACGTCCTGACTTTC. Translating gives CASSPSSRGGTGANVLTF. The full variable domain, completed using reference TRBV18 and TRBJ2-6, is NAGVMQNPRHLVRRRGQEARLRCSPMKGHSHVYWYRQLPEEGLKFMVYLQKENIIDESGMPKERFSAEFPKEGPSILRIQQVVRGDSAAYFCASSPSSRGGTGANVLTFGAGSRLTVL.

This sequence joins TRBV28 and TRBJ2-4; the D gene is possibly TRBD2 (6 bases). Per the germline V gene, CDR1 is MDHEN and CDR2 is SYDVKM. The CDR3 is 17 residues long. The V and J ends lost 2 bases and 1 base respectively, with 15 bases between them. CDR3: CASSLPGGERAKNIQYF. CDR3 coding DNA: TGTGCCAGCAGTTTACCGGGCGGGGAGAGGGCCAAAAACATTCAGTACTTC. Based on the CDR3 plus reference TRBV28 and TRBJ2-4, the full variable domain is DVKVTQSSRYLVKRTGEKVFLECVQDMDHENMFWYRQDPGLGLRLIYFSYDVKMKEKGDIPEGYSVSREKKERFSLILESASTNQTSMYLCASSLPGGERAKNIQYFGAGTRLSVL.

Notes on this clone: The sample holds other DNA sequences that translate to the same CDR3. The chain uses TRBV6-1 and TRBJ1-1, with 7 bases lining up with TRBD1. Germline CDR1 is MNHNS and CDR2 is SASEGT. This CDR3 contains 13 residues. The V segment lost 2 bases and the J segment 4 bases; nucleotides outside the gene matches: 1. CDR3 residues: CASSERQGTEAFF. As DNA, the CDR3 is TGTGCCAGCAGTGAAAGACAGGGCACTGAAGCTTTCTTT.

The chain joins TRBV7-2 to TRBJ1-2, with 9 bases fitting TRBD1. With V trimmed by 0 bases and J by 10 bases, 6 bases remained unmatched. The CDR3 sequence is 14 residues long. The germline gives CDR1 SGHTA, CDR2 FQGNSA. The CDR3 sequence: CASSLAGTGSTYTF. The CDR3 DNA reads as TGTGCCAGCAGCTTAGCCGGGACAGGGAGTACCTACACCTTC.

The chain joins TRBV29-1 to TRBJ1-2; no reliable D call. Trimming left V 0 bases short and J 4 bases short, with 6 bases between. The CDR3 extends over 12 amino acids. Germline-derived CDR1 and CDR2 are SQVTM and ANQGSEA. The DNA of the CDR3 is TGCAGCGTTGAAGACAACTTCTATGGCTACACCTTC. This sequence encodes CSVEDNFYGYTF. The full variable domain, completed using reference TRBV29-1 and TRBJ1-2, is SAVISQKPSRDICQRGTSLTIQCQVDSQVTMMFWYRQQPGQSLTLIATANQGSEATYESGFVIDKFPISRPNLTFSTLTVSNMSPEDSSIYLCSVEDNFYGYTFGSGTRLTVV.

The V gene is TRBV6-5, the J gene TRBJ1-1; D is undetermined. Deletions cut 7 bases from V and 1 base from J, with 10 bases between. The CDR3 extends over 13 amino acids. Germline CDR1 reads MNHEY; CDR2 reads SVGAGI. This CDR3 reads CASKAQPNTEAFF. For the CDR3, the DNA is TGTGCCAGCAAAGCACAGCCGAACACTGAAGCTTTCTTT.

The chain combines TRBV28 with TRBJ2-7; 10 bases fit TRBD1. The CDR3 runs 15 residues. The V segment lost 3 bases and the J segment 7 bases; nucleotides outside the gene matches: 9. The germline V gene encodes CDR1 MDHEN and CDR2 SYDVKM. CDR3 amino acids: CASSFRDRGGREQYF. The DNA of the CDR3 is TGTGCCAGCAGTTTCCGGGACAGGGGAGGGAGGGAGCAGTACTTC.

J is TRBJ2-3 and V is TRBV14, with TRBD1 matching over 7 bases. Germline CDR1 SGHDN, CDR2 FVKESK. With V trimmed by 2 bases and J by 4 bases, 3 bases remained unmatched. The CDR3 spans 14 residues. The CDR3 sequence is CASSQNRGADTQYF. The CDR3 bases are TGTGCCAGCAGCCAAAACAGGGGTGCAGATACGCAGTATTTT. Using reference TRBV14 and TRBJ2-3 for the parts outside the CDR3, the full variable domain is EAGVTQFPSHSVIEKGQTVTLRCDPISGHDNLYWYRRVMGKEIKFLLHFVKESKQDESGMPNNRFLAERTGGTYSTLKVQPAELEDSGVYFCASSQNRGADTQYFGPGTRLTVL.

The rearrangement uses TRBV6-5 and TRBJ1-6, with 12 bases fitting TRBD1. V lost 5 bases and J lost 9; bases outside the gene matches: 5. This CDR3 is built from 15 residues. The germline CDR1 and CDR2 sequences are MNHEY and SVGAGI. The CDR3 DNA reads as TGTGCCAGCAGTCGGGGACAGGGGGCTGGTTCACCCCTCCACTTT. Its protein is CASSRGQGAGSPLHF.

The chain is built from TRBV7-9 and TRBJ2-3, with TRBD1 matching 8 bases. Germline V gene lookup returns CDR1 SEHNR and CDR2 FQNEAQ (reference sequence). The CDR3 loop spans 16 amino acids. V trimming: 5 bases; J trimming: 3 bases; junction bases outside the gene matches: 10. The CDR3 DNA follows: TGTGCCAGCAGCACCTCGGGACAGGAGAGGACAGATACGCAGTATTTT. Translation: CASSTSGQERTDTQYF.

V gene TRBV29-1 combines with J gene TRBJ1-1, with D unresolved. The germline V and J ends were trimmed by 6 bases and 7 bases, with 12 bases remaining between them. The CDR3 sequence is 11 residues long. Per the germline V gene, CDR1 is SQVTM and CDR2 is ANQGSEA. The CDR3, as DNA: TGCAGCGTCAAGGACTCATTTGAAGCTTTCTTT. This encodes CSVKDSFEAFF.

J is TRBJ2-1 and V is TRBV27; D may be TRBD1 (6 bases). Germline V CDR1 and CDR2: MNHEY, SMNVEV (reference sequence). This CDR3 region has 16 residues. The V gene lost 3 bases and the J gene lost 3 bases, with 15 bases spanning the gap. CDR3 bases: TGTGCCAGCAGTTTGAGAGGGGGTGGCCTCTACAATGAGCAGTTCTTC. Translated: CASSLRGGGLYNEQFF.

The rearrangement links TRBV18 to TRBJ1-1; D is ambiguous. Per germline, CDR1 KGHSH and CDR2 LQKENI. The CDR3 extends over 14 amino acids. Trimming cost V 3 bases and J 1 base, with 9 bases left between them. In nucleotides, the CDR3 is TGTGCCAGCTCACCTACGTCGGGGAACACTGAAGCTTTCTTT. Its translation: CASSPTSGNTEAFF.

This chain uses TRBV27 with TRBJ1-2; a weak D match, TRBD1 (6 bases). The germline CDR1 and CDR2 sequences are MNHEY and SMNVEV (reference sequence). The length of the CDR3 is 13 residues. Trimming took 6 bases from V and 8 from J, leaving 16 bases between them. CDR3 amino acids: CASRPGVGEGYTF. The DNA of the CDR3 is TGTGCCAGCAGGCCAGGGGTAGGGGAGGGCTACACCTTC.

This clone showed up just once. The chain carries TRBV30 and TRBJ1-3; D uncertain. Germline V gene lookup returns CDR1 GTSNPN and CDR2 SVGIG (reference sequence). This CDR3 spans 16 amino acids. Trimming pared 0 bases from V and 3 bases from J, leaving 15 bases between. The CDR3 region is CAWSVPGVTFGNTIYF. The CDR3 nucleotides are TGTGCCTGGAGTGTACCTGGAGTAACCTTTGGAAACACCATATATTTT.

This clone was counted a few times. The chain links TRBV7-8 to TRBJ1-2, with a weak D call TRBD1 (6 bases). Trimming took 2 bases from V and 7 from J, leaving 14 bases between them. CDR1 SGHVS and CDR2 FQNEAQ come from the germline V gene. This CDR3 has 14 amino acids. The CDR3 DNA follows: TGTGCCAGCAGCTTAAGCACAGGGTCTGGTGGCTACACCTTC. Amino acids: CASSLSTGSGGYTF.

The V gene is TRBV4-3, the J gene TRBJ2-7; 7 bases fit TRBD2. This CDR3 comprises 14 residues. V was clipped by 1 base and J by 6 bases; unmatched bases: 6. Per germline, CDR1 LGHNA and CDR2 YSLEER. The CDR3 reads CASSQGTRRFEQYF. The CDR3 DNA reads TGCGCCAGCAGCCAAGGGACTAGGAGATTCGAGCAGTACTTC.